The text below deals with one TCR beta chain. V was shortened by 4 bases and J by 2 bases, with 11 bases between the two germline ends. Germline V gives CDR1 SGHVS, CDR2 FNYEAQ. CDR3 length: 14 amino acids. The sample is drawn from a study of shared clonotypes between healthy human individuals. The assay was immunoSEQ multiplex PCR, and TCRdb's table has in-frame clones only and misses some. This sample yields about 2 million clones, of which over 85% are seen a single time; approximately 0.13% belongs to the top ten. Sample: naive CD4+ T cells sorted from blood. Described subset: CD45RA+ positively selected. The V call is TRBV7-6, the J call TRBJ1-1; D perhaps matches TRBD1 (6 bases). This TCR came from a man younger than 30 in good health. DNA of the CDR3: TGTGCCAGCAGCTCACGGGGGGCTAACACTGAAGCTTTCTTT. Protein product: CASSSRGANTEAFF.